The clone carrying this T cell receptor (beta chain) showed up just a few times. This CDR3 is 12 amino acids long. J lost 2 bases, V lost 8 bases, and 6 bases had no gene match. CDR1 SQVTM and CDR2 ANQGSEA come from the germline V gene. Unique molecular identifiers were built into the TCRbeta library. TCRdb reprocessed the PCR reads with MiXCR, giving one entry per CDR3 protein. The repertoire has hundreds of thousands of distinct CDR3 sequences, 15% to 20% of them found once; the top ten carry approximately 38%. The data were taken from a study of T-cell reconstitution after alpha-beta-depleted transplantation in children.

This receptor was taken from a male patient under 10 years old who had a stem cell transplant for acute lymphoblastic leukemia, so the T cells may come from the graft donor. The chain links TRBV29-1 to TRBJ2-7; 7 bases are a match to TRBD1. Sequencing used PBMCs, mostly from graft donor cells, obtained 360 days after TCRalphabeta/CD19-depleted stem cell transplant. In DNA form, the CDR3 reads TGCAGCTCCGGGACAGAGACCTACGAGCAGTACTTC. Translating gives CSSGTETYEQYF.